This T cell receptor (beta chain) is from a study of beta chain features in type 1 diabetes. Looking at the study overall: What patients shared with healthy donors was a similar profile of age, gender and cell yields.

This clone has ten or more counts. Its cognate antigen is unknown. Each sorted population was over 98% pure. The germline gives CDR1 MNHEY, CDR2 SMNVEV (reference sequence). CDR3 length equals 16 residues. V shed 4 bases and J 6 bases; nucleotides not matched to a gene: 11. Study-wide results and caveats: All four CD4+ subsets from Type 1 diabetes patients carried moderately but significantly shorter TCRB CDR3s.

The authors reverse transcribed all of the isolated RNA, so sequencing captured expressed TCRB transcripts. Using immunoSEQ multiplex PCR, the repertoire was profiled, and TCRdb retains in-frame clones only, with some absent. This sample has 95,000 to 150,000 clones, with 17% found just once. The genes are TRBV27 and TRBJ1-5, with 8 bases that match TRBD1. This clonotype was sampled from a man aged 18 to 35 with type 1 diabetes. Sequences were obtained from central memory CD4+ T cells from blood. The DNA for the CDR3 is TGTGCCAGCAGTTCGGCAGGGGGCGCGGAGGGTCAGCCCCAGCATTTT. Protein: CASSSAGGAEGQPQHF.